This T cell receptor (beta chain) derives from a study of regulatory T cells in long-lasting Graves disease. CDR3-region Arm-PCR and iRepertoire HTBI primers produced the TCR beta libraries. MiXCR, applied by TCRdb to the multiplex PCR reads, yields one record per CDR3 protein. The profile covers 400,000 to 550,000 distinct CDR3 sequences, with about a sixth appearing a single time and about 25% taken by the ten largest. Ten or more counts support this clonotype. With 3 bases removed from V and 5 bases from J, the gap between germline ends came to 20 bases. Germline CDR1 and CDR2: SGHTA and FQGNSA. The CDR3 has 17 residues. As to time point: newly diagnosed GD, antithyroid drugs for less than 3 months. The TCR library was made from RNA that had been extracted from PBMCs in TRIzol. The same sample was also studied in work on T cells in Graves' hyperthyroidism and ophthalmopathy.

The source was peripheral blood mononuclear cells (PBMCs), collected at new diagnosis, from a patient treated with antithyroid drugs. This TCR was recovered from a woman younger than 30 with Graves disease. The rearrangement uses TRBV7-2 and TRBJ2-1; tentatively, D is TRBD1 (5 bases). The CDR3 nucleotides read TGTGCCAGCAGCTTCCGGCTAGGGGCAATTGGTAACAATGAGCAGTTCTTC. Translation gives CASSFRLGAIGNNEQFF. The full variable domain, its missing parts supplied by reference TRBV7-2 and TRBJ2-1, is GAGVSQSPSNKVTEKGKDVELRCDPISGHTALYWYRQSLGQGLEFLIYFQGNSAPDKSGLPSDRFSAERTGGSVSTLTIQRTQQEDSAVYLCASSFRLGAIGNNEQFFGPGTRLTVL.